Following are 9 T cell receptor beta chains from one sample sequenced in a study of blood T cell repertoires in COVID-19. The repertoire was sequenced with immunoSEQ multiplex PCR; TCRdb's copy has only in-frame clones and lacks some. In the table there are over 200,000 clones, under 90% of which are singletons. Material: peripheral blood. These receptors were taken from a man in his fifties or sixties who had recovered from COVID-19.

V gene TRBV18 combines with J gene TRBJ2-1, with 10 bases matching TRBD2. The CDR3 has 18 amino acids. The germline gives CDR1 KGHSH, CDR2 LQKENI. Trimming cost V 3 bases and J 0 bases; bases outside gene matches: 8. CDR3 nucleotide sequence: TGTGCCAGCTCACCTGGGCTAGCGGGGGCCAGCTCCTACAATGAGCAGTTCTTC. Protein sequence: CASSPGLAGASSYNEQFF.

The rearrangement uses TRBV29-1 and TRBJ2-1; 10 bases are a match to TRBD1. This CDR3 is built from 13 residues. V was clipped by 7 bases and J by 15 bases; unmatched bases: 15. The germline V gene has CDR1 SQVTM and CDR2 ANQGSEA. The CDR3 reads CSARQGATEMWFF. CDR3 nucleotide sequence: TGCAGCGCTAGACAGGGGGCAACCGAAATGTGGTTCTTC.

This clone has only one observation. This sequence joins TRBV15 and TRBJ1-6; no clear D. The CDR3 loop spans 15 amino acids. The germline V and J ends were trimmed by 0 bases and 4 bases, with 7 bases remaining between them. Germline CDR1 LNHNV, CDR2 YYDKDF (reference sequence). The CDR3 nucleotides read TGTGCCACCAGCAGAGAGGGCCCGTATAATTCACCCCTCCACTTT. This codes for CATSREGPYNSPLHF.

This chain joins TRBV6-1 and TRBJ2-3; 9 nucleotides agree with TRBD1. Germline V lookup: CDR1 MNHNS, CDR2 SASEGT. The CDR3 contains 16 residues. The J segment lost 1 base and the V segment lost 4 bases, leaving 6 bases of the junction unmatched. The CDR3 sequence is CASSGHDRGGTDTQYF. CDR3 bases: TGTGCCAGCAGTGGTCACGACAGGGGGGGCACAGATACGCAGTATTTT.

The rearrangement links TRBV6-6 to TRBJ2-1; D is possibly TRBD2 (6 bases). The CDR3 extends over 17 amino acids. Looked up from germline, CDR1 is MNHNY and CDR2 is SVGAGI (reference sequence). V was pared by 6 bases and J by 5 bases, with 23 bases between. CDR3: CASSRALATRPHNEQFF. The CDR3 DNA is TGTGCCAGCAGCCGAGCCCTAGCGACCCGGCCTCACAATGAGCAGTTCTTC.

The genes are TRBV24-1 and TRBJ2-2, with TRBD1 matching over 7 bases. V lost 2 bases, J lost 4 bases, and 12 bases stayed unmatched. CDR3 length equals 18 residues. Germline V gives CDR1 KGHDR, CDR2 SFDVKD. The CDR3 bases are TGTGCCACCAGTGATTACAGGGGTGGTAGGACGGGCACCGGGGAGCTGTTTTTT. Translating it yields CATSDYRGGRTGTGELFF.

This chain joins TRBV11-2 and TRBJ2-1; 7 positions match TRBD2. The CDR3 has 15 residues. V trimming: 3 bases; J trimming: 1 base; junction bases outside the gene matches: 3. Germline V gene data show CDR1 as SGHAT and CDR2 as FQNNGV. The CDR3 region has the DNA TGTGCCAGCAGCTTCACCGGGGGGTCCTACAATGAGCAGTTCTTC. Translated: CASSFTGGSYNEQFF.

The chain is built from TRBV7-2 and TRBJ2-1; D might be TRBD1 (6 bases). This CDR3 is 14 amino acids long. The V and J ends lost 4 bases and 5 bases respectively, with 12 bases between them. Germline loops: CDR1 SGHTA, CDR2 FQGNSA. CDR3 nucleotides: TGTGCCAGCAGCTCCTGGCGACAGGACAATGAGCAGTTCTTC. Amino acid sequence: CASSSWRQDNEQFF.

Of note for this clone: Other DNA sequences within the sample encode an identical CDR3. The rearrangement uses TRBV5-6 and TRBJ2-5; TRBD1 matches at 8 bases. CDR1 is SGHDT and CDR2 is YYEEEE in the germline V gene. The junction had 6 bases not matched to a gene; V was cut back by 0 bases and J by 5 bases. This CDR3 contains 15 residues. CDR3 residues: CASSLAGTGGETQYF. In DNA form, the CDR3 reads TGTGCCAGCAGCTTGGCCGGGACAGGAGGTGAGACCCAGTACTTC.